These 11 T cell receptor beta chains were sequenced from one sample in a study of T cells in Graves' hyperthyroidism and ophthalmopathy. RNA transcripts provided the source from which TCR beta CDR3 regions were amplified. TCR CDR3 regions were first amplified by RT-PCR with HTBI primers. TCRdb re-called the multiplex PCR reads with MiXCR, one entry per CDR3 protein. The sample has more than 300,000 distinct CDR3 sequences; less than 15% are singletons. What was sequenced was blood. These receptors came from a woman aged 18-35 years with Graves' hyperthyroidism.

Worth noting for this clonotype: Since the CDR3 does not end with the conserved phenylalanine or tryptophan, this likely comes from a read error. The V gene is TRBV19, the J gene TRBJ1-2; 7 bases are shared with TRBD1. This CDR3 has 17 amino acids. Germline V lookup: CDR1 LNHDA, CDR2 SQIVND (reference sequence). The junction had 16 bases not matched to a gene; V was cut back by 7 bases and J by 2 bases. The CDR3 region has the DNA TGTGCCAGTACAACCCCGGGACAGTGGATACAAAACTATGGCTACACCTCC. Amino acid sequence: CASTTPGQWIQNYGYTS.

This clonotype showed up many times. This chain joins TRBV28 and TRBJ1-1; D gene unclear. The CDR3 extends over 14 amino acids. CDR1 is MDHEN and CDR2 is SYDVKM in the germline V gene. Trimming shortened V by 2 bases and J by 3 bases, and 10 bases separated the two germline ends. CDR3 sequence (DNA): TGTGCCAGCAGTTTAACTTCATCGTACACTGAAGCTTTCTTT. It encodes CASSLTSSYTEAFF.

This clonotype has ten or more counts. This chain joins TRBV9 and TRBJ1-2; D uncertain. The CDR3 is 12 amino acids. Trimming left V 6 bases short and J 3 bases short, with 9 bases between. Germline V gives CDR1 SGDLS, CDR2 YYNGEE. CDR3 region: CASKGFDYGYTF. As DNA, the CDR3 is TGTGCCAGCAAGGGTTTTGACTATGGCTACACCTTC.

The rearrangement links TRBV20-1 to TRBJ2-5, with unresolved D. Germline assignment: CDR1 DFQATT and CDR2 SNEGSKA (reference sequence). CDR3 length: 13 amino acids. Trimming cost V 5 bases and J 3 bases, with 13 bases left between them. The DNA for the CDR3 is TGCAGTGCTGAGGTTGGACCCGAAGAGACCCAGTACTTC. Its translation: CSAEVGPEETQYF.

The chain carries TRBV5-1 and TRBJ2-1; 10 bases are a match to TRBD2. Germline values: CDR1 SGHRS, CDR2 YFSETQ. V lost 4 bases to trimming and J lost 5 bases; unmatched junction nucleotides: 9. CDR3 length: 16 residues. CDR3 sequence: CASSRGSGGADNEQFF. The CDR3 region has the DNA TGCGCCAGCAGCCGCGGGAGCGGGGGGGCAGACAATGAGCAGTTCTTC.

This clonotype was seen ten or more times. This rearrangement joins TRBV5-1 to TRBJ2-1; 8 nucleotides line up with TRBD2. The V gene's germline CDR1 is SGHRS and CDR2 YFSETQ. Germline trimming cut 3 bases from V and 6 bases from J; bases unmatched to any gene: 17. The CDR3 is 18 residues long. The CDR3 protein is CASSSFGGESVWGNEQFF. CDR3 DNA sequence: TGCGCCAGCAGCTCCTTCGGGGGGGAGTCGGTCTGGGGCAATGAGCAGTTCTTC. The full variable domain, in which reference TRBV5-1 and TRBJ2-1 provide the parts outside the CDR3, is KAGVTQTPRYLIKTRGQQVTLSCSPISGHRSVSWYQQTPGQGLQFLFEYFSETQRNKGNFPGRFSGRQFSNSRSEMNVSTLELGDSALYLCASSSFGGESVWGNEQFFGPGTRLTVL.

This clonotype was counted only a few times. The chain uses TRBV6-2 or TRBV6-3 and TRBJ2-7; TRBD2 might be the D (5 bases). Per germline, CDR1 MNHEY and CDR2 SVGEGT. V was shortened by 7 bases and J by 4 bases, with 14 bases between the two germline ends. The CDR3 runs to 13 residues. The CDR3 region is CASTPNRGYEQYF. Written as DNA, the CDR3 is TGTGCCAGCACCCCCAATCGCGGGTACGAGCAGTACTTC.

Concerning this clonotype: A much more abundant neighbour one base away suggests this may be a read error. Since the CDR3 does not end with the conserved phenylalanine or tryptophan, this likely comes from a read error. DNA for the CDR3: TGTGCCAGCAGCTCGGAGCGGGGAAGCAATCAGCCCCAGCATTCT. Amino acids: CASSSERGSNQPQHS. The chain recombines TRBV7-9 with TRBJ1-5, with D unresolved. The length of the CDR3 is 15 residues. The germline CDR1 and CDR2 sequences are SEHNR and FQNEAQ (reference sequence). Trimming removed 4 bases at V and 1 base at J, with 11 bases between.

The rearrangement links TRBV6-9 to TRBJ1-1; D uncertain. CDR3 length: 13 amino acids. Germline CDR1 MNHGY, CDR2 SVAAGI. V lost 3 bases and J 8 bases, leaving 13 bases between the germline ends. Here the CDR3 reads CASSYPPNGEAFF. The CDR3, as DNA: TGTGCCAGCAGTTACCCCCCCAACGGAGAAGCTTTCTTT.

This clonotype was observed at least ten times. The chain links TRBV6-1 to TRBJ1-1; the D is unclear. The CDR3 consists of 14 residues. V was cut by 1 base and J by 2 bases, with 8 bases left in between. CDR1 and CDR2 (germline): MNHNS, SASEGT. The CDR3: CASSEGLLNTEAFF. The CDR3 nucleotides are TGTGCCAGCAGTGAAGGGCTACTAAACACTGAAGCTTTCTTT.

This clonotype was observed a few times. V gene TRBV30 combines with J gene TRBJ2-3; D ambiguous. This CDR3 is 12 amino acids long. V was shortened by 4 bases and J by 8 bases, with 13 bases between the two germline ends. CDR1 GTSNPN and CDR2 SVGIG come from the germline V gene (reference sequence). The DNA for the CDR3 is TGTGCCTGGACGGTCGATGTTTCTACGCAGTATTTT. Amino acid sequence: CAWTVDVSTQYF.